A selection of T cell receptor beta chains follows, all from one sample in a study of cytomegalovirus exposure and HLA in healthy donors. Method: immunoSEQ multiplex PCR; TCRdb's copy keeps in-frame clones and lacks some. The sample includes fewer than 250,000 clones, about nine tenths of them seen just once. Sequenced input: PBMCs. The origin of the receptors is a woman aged 18 to 35 in good health and CMV-seropositive. Each CDR3 is given with its conserved first and last residue. The D gene is left open where the match is weak. Clone size is not always given. Where it is, it says once, few, many or a class for expanded clones.

size: .; V: TRBV19; D: TRBD2; J: TRBJ2-1; CDR3: CASSPGTSSNEQFF; DNA: TGTGCCAGTAGTCCCGGGACTAGCTCCAATGAGCAGTTCTTC
size: .; V: TRBV27; D: .; J: TRBJ2-5; CDR3: CASSFVSRGPQETQYF; DNA: TGTGCCAGCAGTTTTGTAAGCAGGGGCCCCCAAGAGACCCAGTACTTC
size: .; V: TRBV28; D: TRBD1; J: TRBJ2-5; CDR3: CASGLQGAKTQYF; DNA: TGTGCCAGCGGATTACAGGGGGCTAAGACCCAGTACTTC
size: .; V: TRBV27; D: .; J: TRBJ2-3; CDR3: CASSFALLTTDTQYF; DNA: TGTGCCAGCAGTTTTGCACTCCTTACCACAGATACGCAGTATTTT
size: .; V: TRBV10-1; D: TRBD1; J: TRBJ2-5; CDR3: CASSGTTGQSPQETQYF; DNA: TGCGCCAGCAGTGGTACTACGGGACAGAGTCCTCAAGAGACCCAGTACTTC
size: .; V: TRBV11-2; D: TRBD2; J: TRBJ2-7; CDR3: CASSPQLTSGGLYEQYF; DNA: TGTGCCAGCAGCCCACAACTGACTAGCGGGGGGCTCTACGAGCAGTACTTC
size: once; V: TRBV2; D: TRBD2; J: TRBJ2-3; CDR3: CAIASGGPRADTQYF; DNA: TGTGCCATCGCCTCGGGGGGGCCTAGGGCAGATACGCAGTATTTT
size: .; V: TRBV2; D: TRBD2; J: TRBJ2-1; CDR3: CASRLAGAGGEQFF; DNA: TGTGCCAGCCGACTAGCGGGAGCTGGGGGGGAGCAGTTCTTC
size: .; V: TRBV5-6; D: TRBD1; J: TRBJ2-7; CDR3: CASSLLDRESYEQYF; DNA: TGTGCCAGCAGCTTGCTGGACAGGGAATCCTACGAGCAGTACTTC
size: .; V: TRBV4-1; D: TRBD2; J: TRBJ2-3; CDR3: CASSQVRTSSDTQYF; DNA: TGCGCCAGCAGCCAAGTGAGGACTAGCTCAGATACGCAGTATTTT
size: .; V: TRBV28; D: .; J: TRBJ1-2; CDR3: CASSRETVYGYTF; DNA: TGTGCCAGCAGCCGGGAGACTGTCTATGGCTACACCTTC
size: .; V: TRBV7-9; D: TRBD1; J: TRBJ1-2; CDR3: CASSPYRDRDDYGYTF; DNA: TGTGCCAGCAGCCCATACCGGGACAGGGACGACTATGGCTACACCTTC
size: .; V: TRBV28; D: .; J: TRBJ2-7; CDR3: CASSSTSQGPYEQYF; DNA: TGTGCCAGCAGTTCAACATCACAGGGTCCCTACGAGCAGTACTTC
size: .; V: TRBV15; D: TRBD2; J: TRBJ2-7; CDR3: CATSSRLGGGIHEQYF; DNA: TGTGCCACCAGCAGTCGGCTCGGGGGGGGGATCCACGAGCAGTACTTC
size: .; V: TRBV4-1; D: .; J: TRBJ1-1; CDR3: CASSQAGGSGWGGTEAFF; DNA: TGCGCCAGCAGCCAAGCTGGGGGGTCCGGATGGGGGGGCACTGAAGCTTTCTTT
size: .; V: TRBV7-8; D: TRBD1; J: TRBJ1-1; CDR3: CASSLEDRGGRAFF; DNA: TGTGCCAGCAGCTTAGAGGACAGGGGAGGTCGGGCTTTCTTT
size: .; V: TRBV10-1; D: TRBD1; J: TRBJ2-7; CDR3: CASSQETGRHYEQYF; DNA: TGCGCCAGCAGTCAGGAGACAGGGCGACATTACGAGCAGTACTTC
size: .; V: TRBV6-1; D: .; J: TRBJ1-1; CDR3: CASKFQGRTTEAFF; DNA: TGTGCCAGCAAATTCCAGGGGCGGACGACTGAAGCTTTCTTT
size: .; V: TRBV5-1; D: .; J: TRBJ2-1; CDR3: CASSPNSDGNEQFF; DNA: TGCGCCAGCAGCCCTAATAGCGATGGTAATGAGCAGTTCTTC
size: once; V: TRBV5-1; D: .; J: TRBJ1-1; CDR3: CASSLLIARDPEAFF; DNA: TGCGCCAGCAGCTTGTTGATCGCCCGAGATCCTGAAGCTTTCTTT
size: .; V: TRBV2; D: .; J: TRBJ1-1; CDR3: CASRVGSGDTEAFF; DNA: TGTGCCAGCAGGGTGGGATCAGGGGACACTGAAGCTTTCTTT
size: .; V: TRBV19; D: .; J: TRBJ1-5; CDR3: CASSTTVDNQPQHF; DNA: TGTGCCAGTAGTACGACAGTGGACAATCAGCCCCAGCATTTT
size: .; V: TRBV2; D: .; J: TRBJ1-1; CDR3: CASSARQASNTEAFF; DNA: TGTGCCAGCAGTGCACGACAGGCGTCGAACACTGAAGCTTTCTTT
size: .; V: TRBV29-1; D: .; J: TRBJ2-7; CDR3: CSVEGRGVYEQYF; DNA: TGCAGCGTTGAAGGCAGGGGGGTCTACGAGCAGTACTTC
size: .; V: TRBV28; D: .; J: TRBJ2-3; CDR3: CASSLSAAVTDTQYF; DNA: TGTGCCAGCAGTTTATCAGCAGCGGTCACAGATACGCAGTATTTT
size: .; V: TRBV27; D: .; J: TRBJ2-4; CDR3: CASRQRGGDKNIQYF; DNA: TGTGCCAGCAGACAAAGGGGGGGGGACAAAAACATTCAGTACTTC
size: few; V: TRBV2; D: .; J: TRBJ1-1; CDR3: CASSGTGTTEAFF; DNA: TGTGCCAGCAGTGGGACTGGTACGACTGAAGCTTTCTTT
size: .; V: TRBV5-1; D: .; J: TRBJ2-3; CDR3: CASSLVSGAGTDTQYF; DNA: TGCGCCAGCAGCTTGGTTTCTGGGGCCGGCACAGATACGCAGTATTTT
size: few; V: TRBV25-1; D: .; J: TRBJ1-2; CDR3: CASSGTGWGYTF; DNA: TGTGCCAGCAGTGGGACGGGGTGGGGCTACACCTTC
size: .; V: TRBV30; D: TRBD2; J: TRBJ2-1; CDR3: CASTELAGTWEFF; DNA: TGTGCCTCCACGGAACTAGCGGGGACATGGGAGTTCTTC